Sequencing of this T cell receptor beta chain was carried out in a study of T cells in tuberculosis. For the study at large: Sequenced TCRs come from CD1B-GMM tetramer-binding T cells. Study-wide results and caveats: The stringent gate may have excluded weak CD1B-GMM tetramer binders.

CDR1 and CDR2 (germline): SGHTA, FQGNSA. The CDR3 length is 15 residues. After removal of 4 bases from V and 4 bases from J, the junction contained 9 bases not matched to a gene. Only in-frame clones appear in the TCRdb table, and some are missing; sequencing was by immunoSEQ multiplex PCR. The data show nearly 60,000 clones, roughly 87% seen once. Sorting used thawed, overnight-rested PBMC stained with anti-CD3, a viability dye and GMM-loaded CD1B tetramer. The lipid loaded on the CD1B tetramers was C32 glucose monomycolate from Rhodococcus equi. Tetramer-sorted PBMC had been CD14 monocyte-depleted before freezing.

V and J are TRBV7-2 and TRBJ1-1; TRBD1 matches 7 bases. The receptor comes from an adult woman with latent tuberculosis. The sequencing sample was made of CD1b-GMM tetramer-negative cells sorted from PBMCs. The CDR3 coding sequence is TGTGCCAGCAGCTCCTACAGGGGATCGGGCACTGAAGCTTTCTTT. This translates into CASSSYRGSGTEAFF.